This section outlines one T cell receptor beta chain sequence together with its context. Its antigen is still unknown. This sample was taken from a study of cytomegalovirus exposure and HLA in healthy donors. Notes on the study in general: In a later analysis, first-cohort TCR clusters were found to tend to co-occur in the 95 to 150 validation repertoires. Investigators reported more than 150 TCR beta chains as tied to cytomegalovirus.

The CDR3 length is 15 residues. CDR1 and CDR2 (germline): MGHRA, YSYEKL. V was pared by 8 bases and J by 8 bases, with 21 bases between. Clones were read by immunoSEQ multiplex PCR, and TCRdb kept only the in-frame ones, dropping some. The sample consists of 98,000 or so clones, 90% to 97% of them appearing once. Specimen: PBMCs. The receptor's source is a woman between 18 and 29 years old in good health and CMV-seronegative. The gene calls are TRBV4-1 and TRBJ2-2; TRBD2 might be the D (7 bases). CDR3 region: CASRRGGGAVGELFF. The DNA for the CDR3 is TGCGCCAGCCGCCGGGGAGGGGGGGCTGTGGGGGAGCTGTTTTTT.